The rows below give T cell receptor beta chains drawn from one sample of a study of CD8 T cells in ankylosing spondylitis. TCRdb processed the 5' RACE reads anew with MiXCR; each CDR3 protein has one entry. In the table there are about 220,000 distinct CDR3 sequences, 6% to 8.5% of which are singletons. The sequencing sample was made of blood, either unsorted or a sorted T cell fraction (not recorded which). These receptors all come from a male donor with ankylosing spondylitis. The CDR3 runs from the conserved cysteine through the conserved F or W. A D gene is named only where the DNA matches it firmly. Clone sizes are given selectively: once, few, many, or a class where the clone is expanded.

abundance,d_gene,v_gene,j_gene,CDR3nt,CDR3aa
many,NA,TRBV7-8,TRBJ1-5,TGTGCCAGCAGCGAAACAGCATATAGCAATCAGCCCCAGCATTTT,CASSETAYSNQPQHF
many,NA,TRBV18,TRBJ2-3,TGTGCCAGCTCACCTAGACAGGAACGCACAGATACGCAGTATTTT,CASSPRQERTDTQYF
few,NA,TRBV10-3,TRBJ2-2,TGTGCCATCAGTGATTCCCCGAGGGTCGACACCGGGGAGCTGTTTTTT,CAISDSPRVDTGELFF
many,TRBD1,TRBV7-9,TRBJ2-1,TGTGCCAGCAGCATCCGGGACAGGGTCAATGAGCAGTTCTTC,CASSIRDRVNEQFF
few,NA,TRBV11-2,TRBJ2-7,TGTGCCAGCAGCTTAGAAGGGGGGGCTAGCGGATACTACGAGCAGTACTTC,CASSLEGGASGYYEQYF
many,NA,TRBV27,TRBJ2-1,TGTGCCAGCGAAATAACGGGCACAGGGAACAATGAGCAGTTCTTC,CASEITGTGNNEQFF
many,NA,TRBV27,TRBJ2-7,TGTGCCAGCAGTTTTCAGGGGGGATTCTACGAGCAGTACTTC,CASSFQGGFYEQYF
many,NA,TRBV28,TRBJ2-1,TGTGCCAGCAGTTTATCCGCCTCACCAGGCGCGTTCTTC,CASSLSASPGAFF
many,NA,TRBV7-9,TRBJ2-7,TGTGCCAGCAGCTTACCGGGACGCGAGCAGTACTTC,CASSLPGREQYF
many,NA,TRBV7-9,TRBJ2-1,TGTGCCAGCAGGCGAGGCGTGAGCTCCTACAATGAGCAGTTCTTC,CASRRGVSSYNEQFF
many,TRBD1,TRBV7-9,TRBJ1-6,TGTGCCAGCAGCGCATACAGGGGGCGAGGTGTATATTCACCCCTCCACTTT,CASSAYRGRGVYSPLHF
NA,TRBD1,TRBV18,TRBJ2-7,TGTGCCAGCTCACCGAAGGGACAGGGGAAGATTTACGAGCAGTACTTC,CASSPKGQGKIYEQYF
many,TRBD1,TRBV6-1,TRBJ2-3,TGTGCCAGCAGTGATACAGGGGGCTGGGGCACAGATACGCAGTATTTT,CASSDTGGWGTDTQYF
many,TRBD2,TRBV29-1,TRBJ2-2,TGCAGCGTTGAGGCTAGCGGGAGGGTCACCGGGGAGCTGTTTTTT,CSVEASGRVTGELFF
many,TRBD1,TRBV7-8,TRBJ2-3,TGTGCCAGCAGCTTTTTGCAGGGGGTAGGGGATACGCAGTATTTT,CASSFLQGVGDTQYF
NA,NA,TRBV14,TRBJ2-7,TGTGCCAGCAGCCGTCTGGGGGCCTACGAGCAGTACTTC,CASSRLGAYEQYF
NA,TRBD2,TRBV9,TRBJ2-7,TGTGCCAGCAGCGTAGCTGGGGAGGGCGAGCAGTACTTC,CASSVAGEGEQYF
NA,NA,TRBV19,TRBJ1-5,TGTGCCAGTAGTATCGTGACCATAAGCAATCAGCCCCAGCATTTT,CASSIVTISNQPQHF
many,NA,TRBV9,TRBJ2-7,TGTGCCAGCAGCGTAGGCAGGGACTACGAGCAGTACTTC,CASSVGRDYEQYF
few,NA,TRBV6-1,TRBJ1-5,TGTGCCAGCAGTGCTCTTGTTTTCTATGATAGCAATCAGCCCCAGCATTTT,CASSALVFYDSNQPQHF
NA,NA,TRBV28,TRBJ2-7,TGTGCCAGCAGTTTAATGGGGGGCGCATACGAGCAGTACTTC,CASSLMGGAYEQYF
many,NA,TRBV11-2,TRBJ2-5,TGTGCCAGCAGCTTATTCCGACAGGCGAATGGGGAGACCCAGTACTTC,CASSLFRQANGETQYF
NA,TRBD2,TRBV2,TRBJ2-1,TGTGCCAGCAGTAGATTAGGCGGGAGGATTGACAATGAGCAGTTCTTC,CASSRLGGRIDNEQFF
many,TRBD1,TRBV27,TRBJ1-5,TGTGCCAGCAGTGACAGGGGGTATAGCAATCAGCCCCAGCATTTT,CASSDRGYSNQPQHF
many,TRBD1,TRBV28,TRBJ1-1,TGTGCCAGCAGTCATAATCCCGGGACAGGGAACACTGAAGCTTTCTTT,CASSHNPGTGNTEAFF
many,NA,TRBV3-1,TRBJ2-7,TGTGCCAGCAGCCTCGGACTGATCTACGAGCAGTACTTC,CASSLGLIYEQYF
many,NA,TRBV27,TRBJ2-7,TGTGCCAGCAGTTTATCCGGGGTTCACTACGAGCAGTACTTC,CASSLSGVHYEQYF
NA,TRBD2,TRBV29-1,TRBJ2-7,TGCAGCGTGGCCCCGGGACTAGCGGGGTCCTACGAGCAGTACTTC,CSVAPGLAGSYEQYF
many,TRBD1,TRBV5-1,TRBJ2-7,TGCGCCAGCAGCTATACAGGGGGCTCTCCCTACTTC,CASSYTGGSPYF
many,TRBD2,TRBV6-5,TRBJ2-1,TGTGCCAGCAGTCCCAAGCGGGGGATCTTCTATGAGCAGTTCTTC,CASSPKRGIFYEQFF
many,TRBD2,TRBV7-9,TRBJ2-3,TGTGCCAGCAGCTCTAGCGGGAGTCGATTAGATACGCAGTATTTT,CASSSSGSRLDTQYF
many,NA,TRBV20-1,TRBJ2-1,TGCAGTGCGCAATCCGTACGGGACGCCTACAATGAGCAGTTCTTC,CSAQSVRDAYNEQFF
many,TRBD2,TRBV11-2,TRBJ2-1,TGTGCCAGCAGCCTTAGCGGGAGGCACTCCTACAATGAGCAGTTCTTC,CASSLSGRHSYNEQFF
few,NA,TRBV3-1,TRBJ1-1,TGTGCCAGCAGCCAAGAATGGGGCGCGGGCACTGAAGCTTTCTTT,CASSQEWGAGTEAFF
many,NA,TRBV20-1,TRBJ2-7,TGCAGTGCGTATCAGAACCACGAGCAGTACTTC,CSAYQNHEQYF
many,NA,TRBV4-3,TRBJ1-5,TGCGCCAGCAGCCAAGGAAGGGGGACTGGTCAGCCCCAGCATTTT,CASSQGRGTGQPQHF
many,NA,TRBV20-1,TRBJ2-7,TGCAGTGCTAGCCAGGATCTACAAAACTACGAGCAGTACTTC,CSASQDLQNYEQYF
NA,NA,TRBV6-1,TRBJ2-1,TGTGCCAGCAGTGAACAGCCCAAGCGGGAGCAGTTCTTC,CASSEQPKREQFF
few,NA,TRBV13,TRBJ2-3,TGTGCCAGCAGCTTCCCCTCAGGTAGCGGCCACACAGATACGCAGTATTTT,CASSFPSGSGHTDTQYF
many,NA,TRBV4-3,TRBJ1-3,TGCGCCAGCAGCCAAGTTCGTGCGGAGTGGGGGAGATCTGGAAACACCATATATTTT,CASSQVRAEWGRSGNTIYF
NA,NA,TRBV9,TRBJ2-1,TGTGCCAGCAGCGTAGTTGGGACACCCAACAATGAGCAGTTCTTC,CASSVVGTPNNEQFF
many,TRBD2,TRBV4-2,TRBJ2-3,TGTGCCAGCAGCTCGAGACTAGCGGGAGGGGCAGATACGCAGTATTTT,CASSSRLAGGADTQYF
NA,TRBD1,TRBV6-2/TRBV6-3,TRBJ1-1,TGTGCCAGCAGCTACACGGGACAGGGGGACACTGAAGCTTTCTTT,CASSYTGQGDTEAFF
NA,NA,TRBV4-1,TRBJ1-1,TGCGCCAGCAGCACCCGCACAGGGAACACTGAAGCTTTCTTT,CASSTRTGNTEAFF
many,NA,TRBV7-9,TRBJ2-2,TGTGCCAGCAGCCCGATCAGGACCGGGGAGCTGTTTTTT,CASSPIRTGELFF
many,NA,TRBV7-9,TRBJ2-7,TGTGCCAGCGGGGGCCCAGGGGAGCAGTACTTC,CASGGPGEQYF
NA,NA,TRBV20-1,TRBJ1-5,TGCAGTGCTAGGGAGGGGTATAGCAATCAGCCCCAGCATTTT,CSAREGYSNQPQHF
many,TRBD1,TRBV9,TRBJ2-1,TGTGCCAGCAGCGCACACCTCGGGACAGAGACCCGGAGCGGTGAGCAGTTCTTC,CASSAHLGTETRSGEQFF
few,TRBD2,TRBV27,TRBJ2-7,TGTGCCAGCAGTTCCCTAGCGGCCACCTACGAGCAGTACTTC,CASSSLAATYEQYF
many,NA,TRBV28,TRBJ2-5,TGTGCCAGCAGTTCCCCCGGGACCCAGTACTTC,CASSSPGTQYF
NA,NA,TRBV5-3,TRBJ2-3,TGTGCCAGACCCCTTGGTCCAACAGCCGCAGATACGCAGTATTTT,CARPLGPTAADTQYF
NA,TRBD2,TRBV29-1,TRBJ2-7,TGCAGCGTTGAAACTAGCGGGAGCTCCTACGAGCAGTACTTC,CSVETSGSSYEQYF
few,NA,TRBV6-2/TRBV6-3,TRBJ1-2,TGTGCCAGCAGAAACATTGACCGGGACGGGAGAACTAACTATGGCTACACCTTC,CASRNIDRDGRTNYGYTF
NA,NA,TRBV6-2/TRBV6-3,TRBJ1-2,TGTGCCAGCAGTTACTCGACAGGCCAAGCTGAATATGGCTACACCTTC,CASSYSTGQAEYGYTF